This record concerns one TCR beta chain sequence. Its antigen is unknown. Base qualities were left out, and no much larger clone turns up one base away. V gives up 4 bases and J gives up 10 bases, and the segment between their germline ends measures 19 bases. CDR1 and CDR2 are drawn from the germline V gene: SGHTA, FQGTGA. Reading from cysteine to phenylalanine, the CDR3 counts 14 amino acids. Just CDR3 DNA is preserved here, 42 bases in frame from base 1. The Immunoverse kit was used to build TCR libraries from about 400 ng RNA, with molecular barcoded adaptors covering alpha/delta and beta/gamma chains. TCR library preparation used the same RNA that was used for transcriptome sequencing. Sequencing of the TCR libraries was done on an Illumina HiSeq 4000 with 2 x 150 cycles. Turning to the authors' computational methods: Using MiXCR, which included quality filtering and error correction, TCR reads were aligned to human V, D, J and C references and then assembled into CDR3 clonotypes. Clonotype counts and gene usage diversity were analyzed with the tcR package in R. Raw mapping reads were checked after the RNA-seq reads had been mapped by STAR aligner version 2.5.3a onto the human GRCh37 genome. To test how sequencing depth affects detected clonotypes, IR-seq fastq files were randomly downsampled with Seqtk 1.3. In TCRdb, the public reads were trimmed at Q25 with fastp and aligned with MiXCR, with productive beta chains retained. Entries are consolidated by CDR3 protein sequence, retaining the most common genes and DNA. TCRdb's processing, not the authors', yielded these V and J calls. In this sample the table shows around 400 distinct CDR3 sequences, over 60% of which occur a single time. The ten largest clones capture less than 35% of the sample.

The data belong to a study of read filtering for tumor transcriptome and immune sequencing (dated by TCRdb to 2020 to 2022). Context from the whole study: Of the patients in the cohort, some 17 were male and 14 were female, and their mean age was approximately 70 years, with a range of 47 to 80. TCR-region mapped reads per sample ranged from about 4.05 to 10.27 million with IR-seq versus only about 75 to 1,400 with RNA-seq. A main aim was a read-filtering strategy for immune repertoire data, specifically whether clonotypes supported by a single read should be removed. Using the same bone marrow samples, the study ran both targeted immune repertoire sequencing and bulk whole-transcriptome sequencing and then compared the TCR repertoires from each method. By revised international staging, eight or nine patients were R-ISS I, over 15 were R-ISS II and roughly seven were R-ISS III. After DNase treatment, whole-transcriptome libraries were prepared using the TruSeq RNA Access Library Prep Kit.

What the research found in general, with its limitations: When single-read clonotypes were removed, the proportions of shared clonotypes in IR-seq and RNA-seq correlated more strongly. Compared with RNA-seq, IR-seq captured clonotypes at much higher depth and more reliably, and a smaller IR-seq throughput was enough to identify most shared clonotypes. In IR-seq, about 82% of clonotypes but approximately 3.2% of total reads were represented by single-read clonotypes, whereas in RNA-seq, 60% to 75% of clonotypes and 40% to 55% of reads were represented by single-read clonotypes. The sorted CD138-negative fraction was composed of a mixed bone marrow immune population rather than of purified T cells.

Every patient had bone marrow sampled at the time of active disease. Ficoll-Hypaque density gradient centrifugation was used to isolate bone marrow mononuclear cells. CD138-negative cells were obtained by negative selection after labeling with CD138 magnetic microbeads on a MACS separator, removing myeloma plasma cells. The purity of the isolated cells was checked by flow cytometry with CD138 antibodies on an Attune NxT. TRIzol reagent was used to extract total RNA, which was then quantified with a NanoDrop spectrophotometer. Paired RNA-seq and IR-seq were performed on the CD138-negative bone marrow sample of each patient.

The sequence came from a donor aged 40 or over with multiple myeloma. This table probably holds off-target reads from a library built for another chain. Here the chain combines TRBV7-3 and TRBJ1-1; the D segment could be TRBD1, given 5 matching bases. Sequencing used a population of CD138-negative cells sorted from bone marrow. Reading the label with the study, this specimen's cell subset or site is: bone marrow mononuclear cells depleted of CD138+ plasma/myeloma cells by negative magnetic selection. The sequence in DNA is TGTGCCAGCAGCTCCCTACCGGGACTCTCCCCAGCTTTCTTT. Its protein reads: CASSSLPGLSPAFF.